Sequencing of this T cell receptor beta chain was carried out in a study of OX40 agonist ivuxolimab in advanced cancers. Whole-study results and caveats: Compared with CD4+, CD8+ T cells on average had more expanded clones. Clonal expansion from baseline to week 6 occurred in both CD4+ and CD8+ T cells.

Profiling relied on immunoSEQ multiplex PCR, and the TCRdb table lists in-frame clones only, not all of them. The data hold 35,000 to 50,000 clones, with 88% observed a single time. CDR1 is SGHVS and CDR2 is FQNEAQ in the germline V gene. There are 15 residues in the CDR3. After removal of 6 bases from V and 2 bases from J, the junction contained 8 bases not matched to a gene. Turning to this clone: Its antigen is unidentified.

The input for sequencing was CD4+ or CD8+ T cells sorted from blood, taken in a trial of the OX40 agonist ivuxolimab. The sequence derives from an adult with an advanced solid tumor such as melanoma, head and neck, liver or kidney cancer. The chain has TRBV7-8 and TRBJ2-3; 7 positions agree with TRBD1. The CDR3 protein is CASRERQGATDTQYF. CDR3 in DNA: TGTGCCAGCAGGGAGAGACAGGGCGCCACAGATACGCAGTATTTT.